The rows below give T cell receptor beta chains drawn from one sample of a study of blood T cell repertoires in COVID-19. Using immunoSEQ multiplex PCR, the repertoire was profiled, and TCRdb retains in-frame clones only, with some absent. This table has over 200,000 clones, around 85% appearing once. The sample was peripheral blood. The receptors shown here come from an elderly woman with acute or convalescent COVID-19. The CDR3 runs from the conserved cysteine through the conserved F or W. A D gene is named only where the DNA matches it firmly. Clone size is shown for a subset of rows, as once, few, many or a class of expanded clone.

j_call v_call clone_size d_call cdr3_aa cdr3_nt
TRBJ2-2 TRBV25-1 once TRBD1 CASRRTGVDTGELFF TGTGCCAGCAGACGGACAGGGGTCGACACCGGGGAGCTGTTTTTT
TRBJ2-3 TRBV2 NA NA CASSGEEAQYF TGTGCCAGCAGTGGTGAAGAGGCGCAGTATTTT
TRBJ2-3 TRBV5-1 NA TRBD2 CASSAGVSGTDTQYF TGCGCCAGCAGCGCGGGAGTCTCTGGCACAGATACGCAGTATTTT
TRBJ1-2 TRBV3-1/TRBV3-2 few NA CASSQGDSNVYGYTF TGTGCCAGCAGCCAAGGAGACAGTAACGTCTATGGCTACACCTTC
TRBJ1-5 TRBV12-3/TRBV12-4 NA TRBD1 CASGTVSNQPQHF TGTGCCAGTGGGACAGTTAGCAATCAGCCCCAGCATTTT
TRBJ2-1 TRBV19 once NA CASSKGTLEAEQFF TGTGCCAGTAGTAAAGGGACATTGGAAGCTGAGCAGTTCTTC
TRBJ1-2 TRBV7-2 NA NA CASSLASVLRGGYTF TGTGCCAGCAGCTTAGCCTCGGTGCTCCGTGGTGGCTACACCTTC
TRBJ2-6 TRBV5-6 NA NA CASSWTVYGANVLTF TGTGCCAGCAGCTGGACAGTCTATGGGGCCAACGTCCTGACTTTC
TRBJ1-3 TRBV1 NA NA CTSSQWGQVFSGNTIYF TGCACCAGCAGCCAGTGGGGACAGGTTTTCTCTGGAAACACCATATATTTT
TRBJ2-1 TRBV6-6 NA NA CASIPAGLTAGEQFF TGTGCCAGCATCCCCGCGGGGCTCACCGCCGGTGAGCAGTTCTTC
TRBJ2-5 TRBV7-9 once TRBD2 CASSPWTSGGRGETQYF TGTGCCAGCAGCCCATGGACTAGCGGGGGGCGAGGAGAGACCCAGTACTTC
TRBJ2-7 TRBV3-1/TRBV3-2 NA TRBD2 CASSQASGSGYEQYF TGTGCCAGCAGCCAGGCTAGCGGGTCGGGGTACGAGCAGTACTTC
TRBJ1-2 TRBV5-1 NA NA CASGGDTHYGYTF TGCGCCAGCGGGGGCGACACTCACTATGGCTACACCTTC